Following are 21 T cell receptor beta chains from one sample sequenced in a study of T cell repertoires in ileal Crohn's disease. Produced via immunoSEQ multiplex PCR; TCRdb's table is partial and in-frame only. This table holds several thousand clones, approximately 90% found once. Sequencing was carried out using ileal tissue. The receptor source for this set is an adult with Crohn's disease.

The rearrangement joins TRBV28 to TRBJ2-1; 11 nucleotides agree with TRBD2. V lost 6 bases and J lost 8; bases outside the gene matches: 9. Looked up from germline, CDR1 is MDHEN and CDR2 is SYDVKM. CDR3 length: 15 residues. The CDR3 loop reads CASSALAGGFYEQFF. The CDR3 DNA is TGTGCCAGCAGCGCCCTAGCGGGAGGATTCTATGAGCAGTTCTTC.

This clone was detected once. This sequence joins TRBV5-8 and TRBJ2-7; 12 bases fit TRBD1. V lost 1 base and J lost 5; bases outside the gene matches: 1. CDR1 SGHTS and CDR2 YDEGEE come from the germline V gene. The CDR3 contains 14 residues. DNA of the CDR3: TGTGCCAGCAGCTTGTGGGACAGGGGGCACGAGCAGTACTTC. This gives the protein CASSLWDRGHEQYF. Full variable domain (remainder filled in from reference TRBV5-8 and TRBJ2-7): EAGVTQSPTHLIKTRGQQATLRCSPISGHTSVYWYQQALGLGLQFLLWYDEGEERNRGNFPPRFSGRQFPNYSSELNVNALELEDSALYLCASSLWDRGHEQYFGPGTRLTVT.

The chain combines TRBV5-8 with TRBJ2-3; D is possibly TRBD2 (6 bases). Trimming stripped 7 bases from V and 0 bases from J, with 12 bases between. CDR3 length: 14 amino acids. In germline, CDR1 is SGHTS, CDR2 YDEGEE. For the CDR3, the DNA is TGTGCCAGCGGTGCGGGGTCCAGCACAGATACGCAGTATTTT. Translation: CASGAGSSTDTQYF. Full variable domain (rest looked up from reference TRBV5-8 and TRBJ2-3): EAGVTQSPTHLIKTRGQQATLRCSPISGHTSVYWYQQALGLGLQFLLWYDEGEERNRGNFPPRFSGRQFPNYSSELNVNALELEDSALYLCASGAGSSTDTQYFGPGTRLTVL.

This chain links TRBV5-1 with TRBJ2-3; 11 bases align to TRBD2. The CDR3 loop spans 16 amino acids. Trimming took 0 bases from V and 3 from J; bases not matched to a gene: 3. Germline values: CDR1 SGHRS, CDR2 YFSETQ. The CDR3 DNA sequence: TGCGCCAGCAGCTTGGAGGCTAGCGGGGGGACAGATACGCAGTATTTT. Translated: CASSLEASGGTDTQYF.

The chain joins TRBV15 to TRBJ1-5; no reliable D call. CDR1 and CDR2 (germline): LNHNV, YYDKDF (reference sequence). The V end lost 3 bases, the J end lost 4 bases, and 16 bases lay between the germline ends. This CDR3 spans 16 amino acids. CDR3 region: CATSRESGGLNQPQHF. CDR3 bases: TGTGCCACCAGCAGGGAATCAGGAGGGTTGAATCAGCCCCAGCATTTT.

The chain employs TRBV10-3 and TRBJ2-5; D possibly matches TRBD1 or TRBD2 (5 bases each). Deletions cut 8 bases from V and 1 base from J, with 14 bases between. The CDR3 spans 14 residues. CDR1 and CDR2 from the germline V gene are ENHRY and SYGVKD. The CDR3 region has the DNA TGTGCCATCGGCTCGGTGGGGGTCCAAGAGACCCAGTACTTC. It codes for CAIGSVGVQETQYF.

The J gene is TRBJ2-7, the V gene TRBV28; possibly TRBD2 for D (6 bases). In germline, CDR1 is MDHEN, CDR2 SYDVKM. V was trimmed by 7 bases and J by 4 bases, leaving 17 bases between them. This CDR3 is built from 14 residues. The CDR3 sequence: CASIWGGSAYEQYF. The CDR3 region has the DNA TGTGCCAGCATCTGGGGAGGCAGCGCTTACGAGCAGTACTTC.

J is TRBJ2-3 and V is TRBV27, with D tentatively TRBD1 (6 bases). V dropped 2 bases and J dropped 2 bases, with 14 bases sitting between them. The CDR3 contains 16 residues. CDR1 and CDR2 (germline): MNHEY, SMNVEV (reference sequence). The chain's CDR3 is CASSLGAGVFTDTQYF. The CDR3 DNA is TGTGCCAGCAGTTTAGGGGCAGGGGTCTTCACAGATACGCAGTATTTT.

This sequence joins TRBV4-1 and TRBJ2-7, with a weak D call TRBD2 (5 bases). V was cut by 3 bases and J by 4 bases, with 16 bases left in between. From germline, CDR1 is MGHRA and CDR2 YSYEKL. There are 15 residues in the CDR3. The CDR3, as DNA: TGCGCCAGCAGCCACGAGGGTGGTGGTGGGTACGAGCAGTACTTC. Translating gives CASSHEGGGGYEQYF.

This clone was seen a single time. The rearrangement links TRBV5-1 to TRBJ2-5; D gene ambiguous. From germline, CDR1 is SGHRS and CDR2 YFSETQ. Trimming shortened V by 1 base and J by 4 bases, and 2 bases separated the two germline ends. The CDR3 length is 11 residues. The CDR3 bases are TGCGCCAGCAGCTTGCGAGAGACCCAGTACTTC. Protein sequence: CASSLRETQYF.

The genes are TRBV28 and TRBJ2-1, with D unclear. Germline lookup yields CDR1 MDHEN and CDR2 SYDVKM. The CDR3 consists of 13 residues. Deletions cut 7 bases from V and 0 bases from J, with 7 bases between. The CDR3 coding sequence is TGTGCCAGCATCCCATCCTCCTACAATGAGCAGTTCTTC. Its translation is CASIPSSYNEQFF.

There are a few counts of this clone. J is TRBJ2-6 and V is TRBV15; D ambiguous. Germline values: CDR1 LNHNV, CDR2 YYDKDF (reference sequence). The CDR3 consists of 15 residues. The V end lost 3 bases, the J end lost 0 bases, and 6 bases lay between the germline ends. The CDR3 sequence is CATSSDDSGANVLTF. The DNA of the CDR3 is TGTGCCACCAGCAGCGATGACTCTGGGGCCAACGTCCTGACTTTC.

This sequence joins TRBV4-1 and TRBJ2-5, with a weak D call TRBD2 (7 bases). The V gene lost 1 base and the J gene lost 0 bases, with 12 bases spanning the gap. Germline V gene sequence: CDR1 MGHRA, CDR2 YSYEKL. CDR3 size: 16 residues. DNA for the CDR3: TGCGCCAGCAGCCAAGGGGCGGGGGCCAACCAAGAGACCCAGTACTTC. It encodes CASSQGAGANQETQYF.

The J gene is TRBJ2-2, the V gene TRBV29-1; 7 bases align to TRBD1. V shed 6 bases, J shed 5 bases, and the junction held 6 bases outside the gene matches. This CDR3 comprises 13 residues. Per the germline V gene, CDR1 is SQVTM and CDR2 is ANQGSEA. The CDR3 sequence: CSVRTGVTGELFF. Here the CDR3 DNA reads TGCAGCGTCCGCACAGGGGTTACCGGGGAGCTGTTTTTT.

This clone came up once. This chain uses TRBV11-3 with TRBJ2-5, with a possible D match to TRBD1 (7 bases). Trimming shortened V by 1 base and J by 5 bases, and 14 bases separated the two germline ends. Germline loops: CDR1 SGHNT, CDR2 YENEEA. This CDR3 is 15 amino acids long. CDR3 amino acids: CASSLGQGGSETQYF. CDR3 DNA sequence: TGTGCCAGCAGCTTAGGCCAGGGGGGATCGGAGACCCAGTACTTC. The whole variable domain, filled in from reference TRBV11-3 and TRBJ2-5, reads EAGVVQSPRYKIIEKKQPVAFWCNPISGHNTLYWYLQNLGQGPELLIRYENEEAVDDSQLPKDRFSAERLKGVDSTLKIQPAELGDSAVYLCASSLGQGGSETQYFGPGTRLLVL.

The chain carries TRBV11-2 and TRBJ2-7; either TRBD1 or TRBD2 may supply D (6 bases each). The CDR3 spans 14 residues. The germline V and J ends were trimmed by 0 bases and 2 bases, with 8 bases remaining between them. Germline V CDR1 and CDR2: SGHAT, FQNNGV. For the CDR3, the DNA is TGTGCCAGCAGCTTAGACCGGGGGCCCTACGAGCAGTACTTC. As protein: CASSLDRGPYEQYF.

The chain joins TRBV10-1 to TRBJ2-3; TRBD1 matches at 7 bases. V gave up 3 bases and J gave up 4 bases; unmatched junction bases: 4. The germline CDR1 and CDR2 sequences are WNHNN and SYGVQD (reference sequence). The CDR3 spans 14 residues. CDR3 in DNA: TGCGCCAGCAGTGACGAGGGGGCCCCAGATACGCAGTATTTT. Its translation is CASSDEGAPDTQYF.

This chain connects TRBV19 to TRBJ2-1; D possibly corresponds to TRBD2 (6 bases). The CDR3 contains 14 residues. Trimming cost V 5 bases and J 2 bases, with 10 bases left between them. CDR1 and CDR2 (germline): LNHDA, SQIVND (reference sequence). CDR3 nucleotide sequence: TGTGCCAGTAGTCCGGGAGAGACCTACAATGAGCAGTTCTTC. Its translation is CASSPGETYNEQFF.

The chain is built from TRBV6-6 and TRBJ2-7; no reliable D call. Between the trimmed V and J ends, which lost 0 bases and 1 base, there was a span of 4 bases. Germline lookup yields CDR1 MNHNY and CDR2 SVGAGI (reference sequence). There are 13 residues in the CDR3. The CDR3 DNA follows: TGTGCCAGCAGTTACTCGACTTCCTACGAGCAGTACTTC. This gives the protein CASSYSTSYEQYF.

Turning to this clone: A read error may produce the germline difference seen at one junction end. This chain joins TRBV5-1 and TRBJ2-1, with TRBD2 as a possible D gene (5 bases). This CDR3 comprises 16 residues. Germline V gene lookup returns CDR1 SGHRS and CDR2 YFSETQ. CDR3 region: CASRSNVKGANNEQFF. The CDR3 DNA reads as TGCGCGAGCAGATCAAATGTCAAGGGAGCCAACAATGAGCAGTTCTTC. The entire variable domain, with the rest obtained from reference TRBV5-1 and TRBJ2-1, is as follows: KAGVTQTPRYLIKTRGQQVTLSCSPISGHRSVSWYQQTPGQGLQFLFEYFSETQRNKGNFPGRFSGRQFSNSRSEMNVSTLELGDSALYLCASRSNVKGANNEQFFGPGTRLTVL.

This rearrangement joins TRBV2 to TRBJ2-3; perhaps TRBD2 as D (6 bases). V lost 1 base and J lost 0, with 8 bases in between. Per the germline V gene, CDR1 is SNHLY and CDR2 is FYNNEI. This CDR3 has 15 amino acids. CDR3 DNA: TGTGCCAGCAGTGAAGGCGGGACCAGCACAGATACGCAGTATTTT. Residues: CASSEGGTSTDTQYF. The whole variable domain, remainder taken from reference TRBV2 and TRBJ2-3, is EPEVTQTPSHQVTQMGQEVILRCVPISNHLYFYWYRQILGQKVEFLVSFYNNEISEKSEIFDDQFSVERPDGSNFTLKIRSTKLEDSAMYFCASSEGGTSTDTQYFGPGTRLTVL.